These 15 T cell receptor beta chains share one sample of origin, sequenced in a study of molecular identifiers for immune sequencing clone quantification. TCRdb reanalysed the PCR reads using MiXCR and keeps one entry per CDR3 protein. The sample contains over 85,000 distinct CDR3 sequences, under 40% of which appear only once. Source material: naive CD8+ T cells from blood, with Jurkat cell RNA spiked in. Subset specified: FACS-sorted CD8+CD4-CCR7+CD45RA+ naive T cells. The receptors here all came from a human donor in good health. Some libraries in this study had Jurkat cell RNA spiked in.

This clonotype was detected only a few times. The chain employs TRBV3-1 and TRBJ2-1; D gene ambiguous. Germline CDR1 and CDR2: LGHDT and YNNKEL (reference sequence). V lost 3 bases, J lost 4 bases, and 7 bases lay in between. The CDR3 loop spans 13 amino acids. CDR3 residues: CASSQAFYNEQFF. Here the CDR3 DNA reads TGTGCCAGCAGCCAGGCTTTTTACAATGAGCAGTTCTTC.

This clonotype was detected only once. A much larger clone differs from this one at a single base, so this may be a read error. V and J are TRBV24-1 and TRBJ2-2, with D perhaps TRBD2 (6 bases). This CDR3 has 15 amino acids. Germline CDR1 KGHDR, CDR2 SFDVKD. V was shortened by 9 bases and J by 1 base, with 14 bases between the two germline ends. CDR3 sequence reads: CATSPRLGNTGELFF. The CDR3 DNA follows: TGTGCCACCTCGCCGCGACTAGGGAACACCGGGGAGCTGTTTTTT.

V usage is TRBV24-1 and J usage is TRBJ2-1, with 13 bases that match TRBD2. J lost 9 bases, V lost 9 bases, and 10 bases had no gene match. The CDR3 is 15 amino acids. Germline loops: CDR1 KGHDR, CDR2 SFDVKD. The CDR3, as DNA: TGTGCCACCCAAGACTGGACTAGCGGGAGAATTGAGCAGTTCTTC. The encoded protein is CATQDWTSGRIEQFF.

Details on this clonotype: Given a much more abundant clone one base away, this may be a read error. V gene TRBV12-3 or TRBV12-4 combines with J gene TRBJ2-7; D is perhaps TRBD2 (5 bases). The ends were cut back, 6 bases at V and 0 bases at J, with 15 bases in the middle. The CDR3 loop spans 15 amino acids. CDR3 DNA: TGTGCCAGCAGATTCTCGGAGGACCGCTCCTACGAGCAGTACTTC. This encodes CASRFSEDRSYEQYF.

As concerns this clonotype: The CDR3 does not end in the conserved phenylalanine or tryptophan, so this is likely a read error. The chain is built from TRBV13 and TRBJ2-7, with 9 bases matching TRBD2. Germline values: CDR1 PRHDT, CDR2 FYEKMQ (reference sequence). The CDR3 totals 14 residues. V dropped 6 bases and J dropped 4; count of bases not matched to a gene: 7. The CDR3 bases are TGTGCCAGCAGTCCCGGGACTAGCTATTACGAGCAGTACTAC. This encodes CASSPGTSYYEQYY.

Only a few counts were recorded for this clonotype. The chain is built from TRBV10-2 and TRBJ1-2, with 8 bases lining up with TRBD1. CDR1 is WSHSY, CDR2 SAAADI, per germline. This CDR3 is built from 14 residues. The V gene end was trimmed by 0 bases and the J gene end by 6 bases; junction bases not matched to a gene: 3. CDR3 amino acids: CASSESRTGNGYTF. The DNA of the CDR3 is TGCGCCAGCAGTGAGTCCCGGACAGGGAATGGCTACACCTTC.

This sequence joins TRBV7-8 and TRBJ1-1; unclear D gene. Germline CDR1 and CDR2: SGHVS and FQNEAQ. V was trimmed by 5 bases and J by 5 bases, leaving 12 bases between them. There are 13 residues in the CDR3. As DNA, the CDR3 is TGTGCCAGCAGCCCGGAAGGTGGGACTGAAGCTTTCTTT. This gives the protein CASSPEGGTEAFF.

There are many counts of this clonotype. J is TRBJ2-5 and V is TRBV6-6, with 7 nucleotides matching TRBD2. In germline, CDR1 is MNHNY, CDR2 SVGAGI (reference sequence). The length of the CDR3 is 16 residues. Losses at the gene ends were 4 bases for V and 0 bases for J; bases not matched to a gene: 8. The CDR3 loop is CASSSPSGEYQETQYF. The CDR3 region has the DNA TGTGCCAGCAGTTCTCCTAGCGGAGAGTACCAAGAGACCCAGTACTTC.

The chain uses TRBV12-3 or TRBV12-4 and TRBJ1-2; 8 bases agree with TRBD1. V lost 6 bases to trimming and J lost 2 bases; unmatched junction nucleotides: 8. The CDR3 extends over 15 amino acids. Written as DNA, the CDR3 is TGTGCCAGCAGCATGGGATGGACAGGGAACTATGGCTACACCTTC. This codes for CASSMGWTGNYGYTF.

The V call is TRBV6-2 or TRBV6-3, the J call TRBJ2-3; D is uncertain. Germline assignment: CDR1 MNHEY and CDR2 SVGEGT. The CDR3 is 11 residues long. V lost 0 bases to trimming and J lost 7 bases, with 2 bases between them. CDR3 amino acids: CASSYSYTQYF. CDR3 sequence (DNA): TGTGCCAGCAGTTACTCTTATACGCAGTATTTT.

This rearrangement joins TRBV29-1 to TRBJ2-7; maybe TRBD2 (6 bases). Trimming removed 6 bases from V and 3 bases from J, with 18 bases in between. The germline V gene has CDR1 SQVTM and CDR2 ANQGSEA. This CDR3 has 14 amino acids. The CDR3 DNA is TGCAGCGTCCGCGACGGGAGAGTAAACTACGAGCAGTACTTC. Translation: CSVRDGRVNYEQYF.

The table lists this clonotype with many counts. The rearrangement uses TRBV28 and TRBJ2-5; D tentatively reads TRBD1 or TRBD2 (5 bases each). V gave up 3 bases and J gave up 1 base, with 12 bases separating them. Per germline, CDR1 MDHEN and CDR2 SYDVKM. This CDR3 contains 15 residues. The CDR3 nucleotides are TGTGCCAGCAGTTTTGCCAGGGACCGCCAAGAGACCCAGTACTTC. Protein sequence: CASSFARDRQETQYF. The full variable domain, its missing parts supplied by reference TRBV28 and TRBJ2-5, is DVKVTQSSRYLVKRTGEKVFLECVQDMDHENMFWYRQDPGLGLRLIYFSYDVKMKEKGDIPEGYSVSREKKERFSLILESASTNQTSMYLCASSFARDRQETQYFGPGTRLLVL.

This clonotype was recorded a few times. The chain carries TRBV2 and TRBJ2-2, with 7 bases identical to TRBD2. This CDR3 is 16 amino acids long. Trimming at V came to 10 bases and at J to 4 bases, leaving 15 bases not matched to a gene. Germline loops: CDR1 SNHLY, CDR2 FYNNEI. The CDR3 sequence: CAILPLATTATGELFF. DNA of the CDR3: TGTGCCATACTCCCACTAGCGACGACAGCCACCGGGGAGCTGTTTTTT.

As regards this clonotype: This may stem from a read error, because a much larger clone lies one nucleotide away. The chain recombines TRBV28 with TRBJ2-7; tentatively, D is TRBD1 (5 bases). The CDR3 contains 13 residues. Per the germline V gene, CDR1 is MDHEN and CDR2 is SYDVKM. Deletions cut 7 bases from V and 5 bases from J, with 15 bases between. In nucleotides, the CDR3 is TGTGCCAGCACCTCTAGGGGTGTCCACGAGCAGTACTTC. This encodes CASTSRGVHEQYF.

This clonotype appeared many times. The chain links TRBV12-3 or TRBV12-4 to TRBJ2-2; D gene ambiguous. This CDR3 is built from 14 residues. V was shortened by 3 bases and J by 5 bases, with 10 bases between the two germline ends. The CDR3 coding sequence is TGTGCCAGCAGTTTGGGATCCATGACCGGGGAGCTGTTTTTT. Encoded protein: CASSLGSMTGELFF.